This entry features one TCR beta chain sequence. The antigen is undetermined. The source of the sample is a study of T cell responses to AZD1222 COVID-19 vaccine. Germline-derived CDR1 and CDR2 are LGHDT and YNNKEL (reference sequence). V dropped 3 bases and J dropped 3 bases, with 5 bases sitting between them. CDR3 length equals 12 residues. Study-wide findings and caveats: CD4 TCRs associated with vaccination spanned spike, dominating at 160-218 and 743-854.

Measured with immunoSEQ multiplex PCR; TCRdb has only the in-frame clones, and not every one. Found here are under 170,000 clones, roughly 94% of them singletons; the top ten hold over 1%. The clonotype comes from an adult in good health. The chain links TRBV3-1 (or the pseudogene TRBV3-2) to TRBJ2-5; D remains unclear. The material was peripheral blood, obtained on day 0 of AZD1222 vaccination. In DNA, the CDR3 is TGTGCCAGCAGCCATCTGGAAGAGACCCAGTACTTC. Its protein is CASSHLEETQYF.